This is a list of T cell receptor beta chains from one sample in a study of shared clonotypes between healthy human individuals. Clones were sequenced by immunoSEQ multiplex PCR, and TCRdb holds only the in-frame ones, with some missing. Among more than 900,000 clones, around 78% were seen once, and the ten largest hold 0.6% to 0.7%. The specimen sequenced was memory CD4+ T cells from PBMCs. Receptor source: a man aged 18 to 35 in good health. Some clones in this sample may be carry-over from other donors' samples. Each CDR3 is given with its conserved first and last residue. Each record gives: D gene, clone size, CDR3 length, V gene, J gene, CDR3 DNA, CDR3 protein. The D gene is left open where the match is weak. Only part of the rows carry a size: once, few, many, or a class if the clone is expanded.

D gene: .
clone size: .
CDR3 length: 11
V gene: TRBV29-1
J gene: TRBJ2-5
CDR3 DNA: TGCAGCGCTGGACTTCAAGAGACCCAGTACTTC
CDR3 protein: CSAGLQETQYF

D gene: .
clone size: .
CDR3 length: 16
V gene: TRBV29-1
J gene: TRBJ2-6
CDR3 DNA: TGCAGCGTTGATAAGCTGGGGGGCTCTGGGGCCAACGTCCTGACTTTC
CDR3 protein: CSVDKLGGSGANVLTF

D gene: .
clone size: .
CDR3 length: 14
V gene: TRBV9
J gene: TRBJ2-1
CDR3 DNA: TGTGCCAGCAGCTTAAGGACTGTTCGGGATGAGCAGTTCTTC
CDR3 protein: CASSLRTVRDEQFF

D gene: .
clone size: .
CDR3 length: 12
V gene: TRBV7-3
J gene: TRBJ2-3
CDR3 DNA: TGTGCCAGCAGCCCCCGGGGAGATACGCAGTATTTT
CDR3 protein: CASSPRGDTQYF

D gene: .
clone size: few
CDR3 length: 15
V gene: TRBV5-4
J gene: TRBJ2-3
CDR3 DNA: TGTGCCAGCAGACTCGGGGGAGTCCGCACAGATACGCAGTATTTT
CDR3 protein: CASRLGGVRTDTQYF

D gene: TRBD1
clone size: .
CDR3 length: 14
V gene: TRBV28
J gene: TRBJ2-7
CDR3 DNA: TGTGCCAGCAGAAGGACAGGAGGAACCTACGAGCAGTACTTC
CDR3 protein: CASRRTGGTYEQYF

D gene: .
clone size: .
CDR3 length: 12
V gene: TRBV6-1
J gene: TRBJ1-2
CDR3 DNA: TGTGCCAGCAGTAAGCAGTCCTATGGCTACACCTTC
CDR3 protein: CASSKQSYGYTF

D gene: .
clone size: .
CDR3 length: 13
V gene: TRBV6-1
J gene: TRBJ2-5
CDR3 DNA: TGTGCCAGCAGTGAAGTTAGTAGGGGGACCCAGTACTTC
CDR3 protein: CASSEVSRGTQYF

D gene: .
clone size: .
CDR3 length: 14
V gene: TRBV7-9
J gene: TRBJ2-1
CDR3 DNA: TGTGCCAGCAACCCGGGACTTTCCTACAATGAGCAGTTCTTC
CDR3 protein: CASNPGLSYNEQFF

D gene: TRBD1
clone size: few
CDR3 length: 14
V gene: TRBV28
J gene: TRBJ1-2
CDR3 DNA: TGTGCCAGCAGTTGGGATGGGACAGGGGATGGCTACACCTTC
CDR3 protein: CASSWDGTGDGYTF

D gene: .
clone size: .
CDR3 length: 16
V gene: TRBV18
J gene: TRBJ1-1
CDR3 DNA: TGTGCCAGCTCACCACCACTTGGGGGGAGGAACACTGAAGCTTTCTTT
CDR3 protein: CASSPPLGGRNTEAFF

D gene: TRBD2
clone size: .
CDR3 length: 15
V gene: TRBV6-1
J gene: TRBJ2-7
CDR3 DNA: TGTGCCAGCACCGTCGGACTAGCGGAGACGTACGAGCAGTACTTC
CDR3 protein: CASTVGLAETYEQYF

D gene: .
clone size: .
CDR3 length: 13
V gene: TRBV28
J gene: TRBJ1-4
CDR3 DNA: TGTGCCAGCAGTCTAAGGGCGCTTGAAAAACTGTTTTTT
CDR3 protein: CASSLRALEKLFF

D gene: .
clone size: .
CDR3 length: 14
V gene: TRBV2
J gene: TRBJ2-2
CDR3 DNA: TGTACCAGCAGGACTCCTCGGGGCACCGGGGAGCTGTTTTTT
CDR3 protein: CTSRTPRGTGELFF

D gene: TRBD2
clone size: .
CDR3 length: 14
V gene: TRBV2
J gene: TRBJ2-7
CDR3 DNA: TGTGCCAGCAGGGGACTAGCGGCTAGCTACGAGCAGTACTTC
CDR3 protein: CASRGLAASYEQYF

D gene: .
clone size: .
CDR3 length: 13
V gene: TRBV13
J gene: TRBJ1-2
CDR3 DNA: TGTGCCAGCAGCTCCCCAGGGGATTATGGCTACACCTTC
CDR3 protein: CASSSPGDYGYTF

D gene: TRBD2
clone size: .
CDR3 length: 19
V gene: TRBV13
J gene: TRBJ2-2
CDR3 DNA: TGTGCCAGCAGCTCCCGCATCGGGCTAGCGGGACGAGGCACCGGGGAGCTGTTTTTT
CDR3 protein: CASSSRIGLAGRGTGELFF

D gene: TRBD2
clone size: .
CDR3 length: 21
V gene: TRBV5-3
J gene: TRBJ2-7
CDR3 DNA: TGTGCCAGAAGCTTGGTCCCGCCGGGTAGCGGGAAGGGGCGTGGGCCCTACGAGCAGTACTTC
CDR3 protein: CARSLVPPGSGKGRGPYEQYF

D gene: .
clone size: .
CDR3 length: 16
V gene: TRBV7-3
J gene: TRBJ2-3
CDR3 DNA: TGTGCCAGCAGTTATAGAGGCGGATTGGGTTCAGATACGCAGTATTTT
CDR3 protein: CASSYRGGLGSDTQYF

D gene: .
clone size: .
CDR3 length: 14
V gene: TRBV27
J gene: TRBJ1-6
CDR3 DNA: TGTGCCAGCTCCTCCACGACAGAGAATTCACCCCTCCACTTT
CDR3 protein: CASSSTTENSPLHF

D gene: .
clone size: few
CDR3 length: 11
V gene: TRBV7-6
J gene: TRBJ2-5
CDR3 DNA: TGTGCCAGCAGCGTCAAAGAGACCCAGTACTTC
CDR3 protein: CASSVKETQYF

D gene: TRBD1
clone size: once
CDR3 length: 19
V gene: TRBV5-4
J gene: TRBJ2-2
CDR3 DNA: TGTGCCAGCAGCCACGACAGGGGGCGGACCCCCCAGAACACCGGGGAGCTGTTTTTT
CDR3 protein: CASSHDRGRTPQNTGELFF

D gene: TRBD1
clone size: .
CDR3 length: 13
V gene: TRBV10-3
J gene: TRBJ1-2
CDR3 DNA: TGTGCCATCAGTGAACAGGGGACATATGGCTACACCTTC
CDR3 protein: CAISEQGTYGYTF

D gene: .
clone size: few
CDR3 length: 15
V gene: TRBV5-1
J gene: TRBJ1-1
CDR3 DNA: TGCGCCAGCAGCTTGTGGGGGCCCCGTGAGGCTGAAGCTTTCTTT
CDR3 protein: CASSLWGPREAEAFF

D gene: TRBD2
clone size: .
CDR3 length: 15
V gene: TRBV5-1
J gene: TRBJ2-7
CDR3 DNA: TGCGCCAGCAGCTTCCTAGCGGGAGGGTTCTACGAGCAGTACTTC
CDR3 protein: CASSFLAGGFYEQYF

D gene: .
clone size: .
CDR3 length: 15
V gene: TRBV6-1
J gene: TRBJ1-2
CDR3 DNA: TGTGCCAGCAGCCAAACCCCAGGGAGAGGCTATGGCTACACCTTC
CDR3 protein: CASSQTPGRGYGYTF

D gene: .
clone size: few
CDR3 length: 13
V gene: TRBV30
J gene: TRBJ1-1
CDR3 DNA: TGTGCCTGGACCCCCAGGCCCAACACTGGAGCTTTCTTT
CDR3 protein: CAWTPRPNTGAFF

D gene: .
clone size: .
CDR3 length: 15
V gene: TRBV10-3
J gene: TRBJ1-5
CDR3 DNA: TGTGCCATCAGTGAGTCGGGCAAATTAGGAGGGCCCCAGCATTTT
CDR3 protein: CAISESGKLGGPQHF

D gene: TRBD2
clone size: .
CDR3 length: 15
V gene: TRBV28
J gene: TRBJ2-3
CDR3 DNA: TGTGCCAGCCTACTCGGGGGGGCTGGCACAGATACGCAGTATTTT
CDR3 protein: CASLLGGAGTDTQYF

D gene: TRBD2
clone size: .
CDR3 length: 16
V gene: TRBV30
J gene: TRBJ2-1
CDR3 DNA: TGTGCCTGGAGTGTACTTCGGAGCGGGAGCGGAGGTGAGCAGTTCTTC
CDR3 protein: CAWSVLRSGSGGEQFF

D gene: .
clone size: .
CDR3 length: 15
V gene: TRBV19
J gene: TRBJ2-2
CDR3 DNA: TGTGCCAGTAGTATAAACTCTAGAAACACCGGGGAGCTGTTTTTT
CDR3 protein: CASSINSRNTGELFF

D gene: .
clone size: .
CDR3 length: 13
V gene: TRBV7-2
J gene: TRBJ1-1
CDR3 DNA: TGTGCCAGCAGCTTCGCCGCGAACACTGAAGCTTTCTTT
CDR3 protein: CASSFAANTEAFF

D gene: TRBD1
clone size: .
CDR3 length: 13
V gene: TRBV5-5
J gene: TRBJ2-7
CDR3 DNA: TGTGCCAGCAGCTTTACAGGGGGCGGCGAGCAGTACTTC
CDR3 protein: CASSFTGGGEQYF

D gene: .
clone size: .
CDR3 length: 15
V gene: TRBV28
J gene: TRBJ2-5
CDR3 DNA: TGTGCCAGCAGTCCGAACCGAGGGCAGGGAGAGACCCAGTACTTC
CDR3 protein: CASSPNRGQGETQYF

D gene: .
clone size: few
CDR3 length: 16
V gene: TRBV2
J gene: TRBJ2-6
CDR3 DNA: TGTGCCAGCCAAGGTGAAAGGGACCCTGGGGCCAACGTCCTGACTTTC
CDR3 protein: CASQGERDPGANVLTF

D gene: TRBD1
clone size: .
CDR3 length: 13
V gene: TRBV7-3
J gene: TRBJ1-2
CDR3 DNA: TGTGCCAGCAGCATCAGACAGGGCGCTGGCTACACCTTC
CDR3 protein: CASSIRQGAGYTF

D gene: TRBD2
clone size: .
CDR3 length: 15
V gene: TRBV7-2
J gene: TRBJ2-1
CDR3 DNA: TGTGCCAGCAGCTTACAACCCGGGGGGAACAATGAGCAGTTCTTC
CDR3 protein: CASSLQPGGNNEQFF

D gene: TRBD1
clone size: .
CDR3 length: 14
V gene: TRBV5-1
J gene: TRBJ1-5
CDR3 DNA: TGCGCCAGCAGTTTGACAGGGAGCAATCAGCCCCAGCATTTT
CDR3 protein: CASSLTGSNQPQHF

D gene: .
clone size: .
CDR3 length: 16
V gene: TRBV19
J gene: TRBJ2-4
CDR3 DNA: TGTGCCAGTAGTATAGCTGCTATTGTCGGCAAAAACATTCAGTACTTC
CDR3 protein: CASSIAAIVGKNIQYF

D gene: .
clone size: .
CDR3 length: 12
V gene: TRBV11-2
J gene: TRBJ1-2
CDR3 DNA: TGTGCCAGCAGCTTAGACTTCCATGGCTACACCTTC
CDR3 protein: CASSLDFHGYTF

D gene: TRBD2
clone size: once
CDR3 length: 18
V gene: TRBV6-1
J gene: TRBJ2-7
CDR3 DNA: TGTGCCAGCAGTGAACCAGGGACCACTAGCGGACTACCCTACGAGCAGTACTTC
CDR3 protein: CASSEPGTTSGLPYEQYF

D gene: .
clone size: few
CDR3 length: 12
V gene: TRBV28
J gene: TRBJ1-1
CDR3 DNA: TGTGCCAGCACCCGCAGTTCCTGGGGAGCTTTCTTT
CDR3 protein: CASTRSSWGAFF

D gene: TRBD1
clone size: .
CDR3 length: 13
V gene: TRBV19
J gene: TRBJ1-2
CDR3 DNA: TGTGCCAGTAGAGGACAGGGGTTTAACGGCTACACCTTC
CDR3 protein: CASRGQGFNGYTF

D gene: .
clone size: few
CDR3 length: 15
V gene: TRBV19
J gene: TRBJ1-2
CDR3 DNA: TGTGCCAGTAGTATCTGGTCTGGAGGGCAGGGCGGCTACACCTTC
CDR3 protein: CASSIWSGGQGGYTF

D gene: .
clone size: .
CDR3 length: 18
V gene: TRBV5-6
J gene: TRBJ2-7
CDR3 DNA: TGTGCCAGCAGCTTGTTCATGGGGGTCACGGCGGTACCCTACGAGCAGTACTTC
CDR3 protein: CASSLFMGVTAVPYEQYF

D gene: .
clone size: few
CDR3 length: 11
V gene: TRBV10-3
J gene: TRBJ2-7
CDR3 DNA: TGTGCCATCAGGGAGATTAACGAGCAGTACTTC
CDR3 protein: CAIREINEQYF

D gene: TRBD1
clone size: .
CDR3 length: 12
V gene: TRBV5-4
J gene: TRBJ1-1
CDR3 DNA: TGTGCCAGCAGCTTGAGTCAGGGGGCAGCTTTCTTT
CDR3 protein: CASSLSQGAAFF

D gene: TRBD1
clone size: .
CDR3 length: 15
V gene: TRBV7-8
J gene: TRBJ1-2
CDR3 DNA: TGTGCCAGCAGCCCATGGGACAGGGCCGACTATGGCTACACCTTC
CDR3 protein: CASSPWDRADYGYTF

D gene: .
clone size: .
CDR3 length: 17
V gene: TRBV18
J gene: TRBJ2-3
CDR3 DNA: TGTGCCAGCTCACCATCGTTTGGCGGAACAGGCGCAGATACGCAGTATTTT
CDR3 protein: CASSPSFGGTGADTQYF

D gene: .
clone size: .
CDR3 length: 16
V gene: TRBV15
J gene: TRBJ1-5
CDR3 DNA: TGTGCCACCAGCAGGGGCCGGACAGAGAGCAATCAGCCCCAGCATTTT
CDR3 protein: CATSRGRTESNQPQHF

D gene: TRBD2
clone size: once
CDR3 length: 14
V gene: TRBV7-2
J gene: TRBJ2-4
CDR3 DNA: TGTGCCAGCAGCTTAAGCGGGAGTACGAACATTCAGTACTTC
CDR3 protein: CASSLSGSTNIQYF

D gene: .
clone size: once
CDR3 length: 17
V gene: TRBV30
J gene: TRBJ1-4
CDR3 DNA: TGTGCCTGGAGTGTAGCCCGAACCCGGGAAGCTAATGAAAAACTGTTTTTT
CDR3 protein: CAWSVARTREANEKLFF